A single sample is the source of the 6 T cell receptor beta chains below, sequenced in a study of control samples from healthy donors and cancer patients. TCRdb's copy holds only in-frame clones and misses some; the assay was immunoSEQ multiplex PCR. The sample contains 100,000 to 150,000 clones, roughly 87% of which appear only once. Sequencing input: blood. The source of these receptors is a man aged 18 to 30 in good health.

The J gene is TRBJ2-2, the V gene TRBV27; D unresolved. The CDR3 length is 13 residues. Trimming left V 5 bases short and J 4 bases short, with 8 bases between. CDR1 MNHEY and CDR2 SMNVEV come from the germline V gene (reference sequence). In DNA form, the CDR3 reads TGTGCCAGCAGTGTTTGGAGCACCGGGGAGCTGTTTTTT. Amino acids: CASSVWSTGELFF.

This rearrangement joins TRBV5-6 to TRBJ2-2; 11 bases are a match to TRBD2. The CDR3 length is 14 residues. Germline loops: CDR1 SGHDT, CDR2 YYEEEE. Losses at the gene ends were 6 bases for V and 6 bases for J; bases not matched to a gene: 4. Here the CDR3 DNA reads TGTGCCAGCATACTAGCGGGAGTACCCGGGGAGCTGTTTTTT. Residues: CASILAGVPGELFF.

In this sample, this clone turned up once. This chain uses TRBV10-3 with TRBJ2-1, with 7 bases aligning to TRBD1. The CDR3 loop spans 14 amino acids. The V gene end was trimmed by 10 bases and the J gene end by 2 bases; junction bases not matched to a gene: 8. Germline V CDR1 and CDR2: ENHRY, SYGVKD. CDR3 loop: CATDRANPYNEQFF. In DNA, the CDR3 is TGTGCCACCGACAGGGCGAATCCCTACAATGAGCAGTTCTTC.

The DNA of the CDR3 is TGTGCCAGCAGCTTAGTAGGAGTGACCAATGAGCAGTTCTTC. Its protein product is CASSLVGVTNEQFF. This chain joins TRBV7-2 and TRBJ2-1; no firm D call. The germline CDR1 and CDR2 sequences are SGHTA and FQGNSA. This CDR3 has 14 residues. Trimming stripped 1 base from V and 6 bases from J, with 10 bases between.

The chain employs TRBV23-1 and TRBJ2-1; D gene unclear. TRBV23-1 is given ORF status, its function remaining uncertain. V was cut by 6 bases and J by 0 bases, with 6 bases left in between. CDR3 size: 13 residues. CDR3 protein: CASSLGSYNEQFF. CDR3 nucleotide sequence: TGCGCCAGCAGCCTCGGCTCCTACAATGAGCAGTTCTTC.

This chain's CDR3 is CASSEGREQYF. The CDR3 DNA reads as TGTGCCAGCAGTGAGGGGAGGGAGCAGTACTTC. The rearrangement joins TRBV2 to TRBJ2-7; D possibly corresponds to TRBD2 (6 bases). V dropped 3 bases and J dropped 7 bases, with 7 bases sitting between them. The germline V gene encodes CDR1 SNHLY and CDR2 FYNNEI. The CDR3 is made up of 11 amino acids.